This is a list of T cell receptor beta chains from one sample in a study of cytomegalovirus exposure and HLA in healthy donors. Sequencing used immunoSEQ multiplex PCR; TCRdb keeps in-frame clones, though not all of them. The sample holds 98,000 or so clones, under 80% seen once. The sequenced sample consisted of PBMCs. These receptors were collected from a human donor in good health. Both conserved end residues are part of each CDR3. The D gene is left open where the match is weak. Some rows mark clone size as missing; the rest say once, few, many or name a class of expanded clone.

d_call: NA; v_call: TRBV5-6; j_call: TRBJ1-3; clone_size: few; cdr3_aa: CASSLDAGGFGNTIYF; cdr3_nt: TGTGCCAGCAGCTTGGATGCTGGGGGCTTTGGAAACACCATATATTTT
d_call: TRBD1; v_call: TRBV7-6; j_call: TRBJ2-7; clone_size: NA; cdr3_aa: CASSFGTGGHEQYF; cdr3_nt: TGTGCCAGCAGCTTCGGGACAGGAGGCCACGAGCAGTACTTC
d_call: NA; v_call: TRBV5-4; j_call: TRBJ1-2; clone_size: NA; cdr3_aa: CASSWGGGYTF; cdr3_nt: TGTGCCAGCAGCTGGGGAGGCGGCTACACCTTC
d_call: NA; v_call: TRBV20-1; j_call: TRBJ1-1; clone_size: few; cdr3_aa: CSARGGTEAFF; cdr3_nt: TGCAGTGCTAGGGGGGGCACTGAAGCTTTCTTT
d_call: NA; v_call: TRBV12-5; j_call: TRBJ1-2; clone_size: few; cdr3_aa: CASGLRDSAYGYTF; cdr3_nt: TGTGCTAGTGGTTTGAGAGACAGTGCTTATGGCTACACCTTC
d_call: NA; v_call: TRBV6-5; j_call: TRBJ1-5; clone_size: NA; cdr3_aa: CASSRQPSQPQHF; cdr3_nt: TGTGCCAGCAGCAGACAGCCCAGCCAGCCCCAGCATTTT
d_call: TRBD1; v_call: TRBV29-1; j_call: TRBJ1-2; clone_size: NA; cdr3_aa: CSVRTGLRNYGYTF; cdr3_nt: TGCAGCGTCCGGACAGGGCTCAGGAACTATGGCTACACCTTC
d_call: TRBD2; v_call: TRBV9; j_call: TRBJ2-1; clone_size: NA; cdr3_aa: CASSVVGLAGAEQFF; cdr3_nt: TGTGCCAGCAGCGTAGTGGGACTAGCGGGAGCTGAGCAGTTCTTC
d_call: TRBD2; v_call: TRBV5-1; j_call: TRBJ2-7; clone_size: few; cdr3_aa: CASSLEGLASYEQYF; cdr3_nt: TGCGCCAGCAGCTTGGAGGGACTAGCCTCCTACGAGCAGTACTTC
d_call: NA; v_call: TRBV19; j_call: TRBJ1-5; clone_size: once; cdr3_aa: CASSTGENQPQHF; cdr3_nt: TGTGCCAGTTCAACGGGGGAAAATCAGCCCCAGCATTTT
d_call: TRBD2; v_call: TRBV9; j_call: TRBJ2-5; clone_size: NA; cdr3_aa: CASSAGRGLAGETQYF; cdr3_nt: TGTGCCAGCAGCGCAGGGAGAGGACTAGCGGGGGAGACCCAGTACTTC
d_call: NA; v_call: TRBV6-6; j_call: TRBJ2-7; clone_size: few; cdr3_aa: CASSKSRDEQYF; cdr3_nt: TGTGCCAGCAGCAAATCTCGGGATGAGCAGTACTTC
d_call: NA; v_call: TRBV7-9; j_call: TRBJ1-6; clone_size: NA; cdr3_aa: CASSLSSSYNSPLHF; cdr3_nt: TGTGCCAGCAGCTTGTCGAGCTCCTATAATTCACCCCTCCACTTT
d_call: TRBD1; v_call: TRBV6-6; j_call: TRBJ1-1; clone_size: NA; cdr3_aa: CASSKRQGPTEAFF; cdr3_nt: TGTGCCAGCAGTAAACGACAGGGTCCAACTGAAGCTTTCTTT
d_call: TRBD1; v_call: TRBV5-6; j_call: TRBJ1-6; clone_size: NA; cdr3_aa: CASSYLRDRGYNSPLHF; cdr3_nt: TGTGCCAGCAGCTATCTCCGGGACAGGGGTTATAATTCACCCCTCCACTTT
d_call: NA; v_call: TRBV2; j_call: TRBJ1-2; clone_size: few; cdr3_aa: CASSEGASSGLYGYTF; cdr3_nt: TGTGCCAGCAGTGAAGGGGCGTCTAGCGGACTTTATGGCTACACCTTC
d_call: TRBD1; v_call: TRBV5-1; j_call: TRBJ2-4; clone_size: NA; cdr3_aa: CASSSVTGGNIQYF; cdr3_nt: TGCGCCAGCAGCTCTGTGACAGGGGGGAACATTCAGTACTTC
d_call: NA; v_call: TRBV7-7; j_call: TRBJ2-5; clone_size: NA; cdr3_aa: CASSLRFAPQETQYF; cdr3_nt: TGTGCCAGCAGCTTGCGATTCGCCCCTCAAGAGACCCAGTACTTC
d_call: TRBD2; v_call: TRBV6-1; j_call: TRBJ2-7; clone_size: once; cdr3_aa: CASSVLAGGIYEQYF; cdr3_nt: TGTGCCAGCAGTGTACTAGCGGGAGGGATCTACGAGCAGTACTTC
d_call: TRBD2; v_call: TRBV5-1; j_call: TRBJ2-2; clone_size: NA; cdr3_aa: CASSFPRGGTGELFF; cdr3_nt: TGCGCCAGCAGCTTTCCGCGGGGGGGTACCGGGGAGCTGTTTTTT
d_call: NA; v_call: TRBV5-1; j_call: TRBJ1-1; clone_size: NA; cdr3_aa: CASSKDSGTEAFF; cdr3_nt: TGCGCCAGCAGCAAGGACAGTGGTACTGAAGCTTTCTTT
d_call: NA; v_call: TRBV30; j_call: TRBJ1-5; clone_size: once; cdr3_aa: CAWTAGGENQPQHF; cdr3_nt: TGTGCCTGGACCGCCGGTGGGGAGAATCAGCCCCAGCATTTT
d_call: TRBD2; v_call: TRBV29-1; j_call: TRBJ2-2; clone_size: NA; cdr3_aa: CSVEGTSGMNTGELFF; cdr3_nt: TGCAGCGTTGAAGGGACTAGCGGGATGAACACCGGGGAGCTGTTTTTT
d_call: NA; v_call: TRBV9; j_call: TRBJ1-1; clone_size: NA; cdr3_aa: CASSVDPGHINTEAFF; cdr3_nt: TGTGCCAGCAGCGTAGATCCGGGACACATCAACACTGAAGCTTTCTTT
d_call: NA; v_call: TRBV7-9; j_call: TRBJ2-7; clone_size: NA; cdr3_aa: CASSFGGTYEQYF; cdr3_nt: TGTGCCAGCAGCTTCGGCGGAACCTACGAGCAGTACTTC
d_call: TRBD2; v_call: TRBV2; j_call: TRBJ2-3; clone_size: once; cdr3_aa: CASSVGGRGATDTQYF; cdr3_nt: TGTGCCAGCAGCGTTGGTGGGAGGGGAGCCACAGATACGCAGTATTTT
d_call: NA; v_call: TRBV6-5; j_call: TRBJ1-4; clone_size: once; cdr3_aa: CASRSNGGYNEKLFF; cdr3_nt: TGTGCCAGCAGATCGAATGGGGGGTACAATGAAAAACTGTTTTTT
d_call: NA; v_call: TRBV5-4; j_call: TRBJ1-2; clone_size: NA; cdr3_aa: CASSLRRTGAPTNYGYTF; cdr3_nt: TGTGCCAGCAGCTTGCGTCGCACAGGCGCTCCTACTAACTATGGCTACACCTTC
d_call: NA; v_call: TRBV15; j_call: TRBJ1-1; clone_size: few; cdr3_aa: CATSRDITANTEAFF; cdr3_nt: TGTGCCACCAGCAGAGATATTACAGCTAACACTGAAGCTTTCTTT
d_call: TRBD1; v_call: TRBV27; j_call: TRBJ1-4; clone_size: NA; cdr3_aa: CASSLRPGQGDEKLFF; cdr3_nt: TGTGCCAGCAGCCTACGACCGGGACAGGGGGATGAAAAACTGTTTTTT
d_call: NA; v_call: TRBV2; j_call: TRBJ1-5; clone_size: NA; cdr3_aa: CASSALQGRQPQHF; cdr3_nt: TGTGCCAGCAGTGCCTTACAGGGAAGGCAGCCCCAGCATTTT
d_call: NA; v_call: TRBV6-5; j_call: TRBJ1-4; clone_size: NA; cdr3_aa: CASRTVGLNEKLFF; cdr3_nt: TGTGCCAGCAGGACGGTGGGCCTTAATGAAAAACTGTTTTTT
d_call: NA; v_call: TRBV25-1; j_call: TRBJ2-1; clone_size: NA; cdr3_aa: CASSEYIYNEQFF; cdr3_nt: TGTGCCAGCAGTGAATATATCTACAATGAGCAGTTCTTC
d_call: NA; v_call: TRBV19; j_call: TRBJ1-5; clone_size: NA; cdr3_aa: CASSMAVVGPQHF; cdr3_nt: TGTGCCAGTAGTATGGCGGTGGTAGGGCCCCAGCATTTT
d_call: NA; v_call: TRBV2; j_call: TRBJ2-7; clone_size: NA; cdr3_aa: CASSPLTGLPYEQYF; cdr3_nt: TGTGCCAGCAGTCCGCTCACAGGGCTTCCCTACGAGCAGTACTTC
d_call: TRBD1; v_call: TRBV12-5; j_call: TRBJ1-3; clone_size: NA; cdr3_aa: CASGPGQGASNTIYF; cdr3_nt: TGTGCTAGTGGCCCTGGACAGGGGGCGTCAAACACCATATATTTT
d_call: NA; v_call: TRBV6-5; j_call: TRBJ1-2; clone_size: few; cdr3_aa: CASTPPLYGYTF; cdr3_nt: TGTGCCAGCACCCCTCCACTCTATGGCTACACCTTC
d_call: TRBD1; v_call: TRBV11-2; j_call: TRBJ1-2; clone_size: NA; cdr3_aa: CASSLTAQGDGYTF; cdr3_nt: TGTGCCAGCAGCTTAACCGCCCAGGGGGATGGCTACACCTTC
d_call: TRBD2; v_call: TRBV2; j_call: TRBJ2-7; clone_size: NA; cdr3_aa: CAGGVLHSYEQYF; cdr3_nt: TGTGCCGGGGGGGTCCTCCACTCCTACGAGCAGTACTTC
d_call: TRBD1; v_call: TRBV5-5; j_call: TRBJ1-1; clone_size: NA; cdr3_aa: CASSPPGTGRRNTEAFF; cdr3_nt: TGTGCCAGCAGCCCCCCCGGGACAGGGAGGAGGAACACTGAAGCTTTCTTT
d_call: NA; v_call: TRBV7-9; j_call: TRBJ2-3; clone_size: NA; cdr3_aa: CASSFGVTDTQYF; cdr3_nt: TGTGCCAGCAGCTTTGGAGTTACAGATACGCAGTATTTT
d_call: NA; v_call: TRBV9; j_call: TRBJ2-7; clone_size: NA; cdr3_aa: CASSPYPGSYEQYF; cdr3_nt: TGTGCCAGCAGCCCGTACCCAGGATCCTACGAGCAGTACTTC
d_call: NA; v_call: TRBV14; j_call: TRBJ2-3; clone_size: NA; cdr3_aa: CASSPSSGFTQDTQYF; cdr3_nt: TGTGCCAGCAGCCCCTCCTCAGGGTTCACACAAGATACGCAGTATTTT
d_call: TRBD2; v_call: TRBV4-1; j_call: TRBJ2-3; clone_size: once; cdr3_aa: CASSQEGLIDTDTQYF; cdr3_nt: TGCGCCAGCAGCCAAGAGGGACTAATAGACACAGATACGCAGTATTTT
d_call: NA; v_call: TRBV6-8; j_call: TRBJ1-1; clone_size: few; cdr3_aa: CASSYPQGSTEAFF; cdr3_nt: TGTGCCAGCAGTTACCCCCAGGGGTCCACTGAAGCTTTCTTT
d_call: NA; v_call: TRBV9; j_call: TRBJ1-1; clone_size: NA; cdr3_aa: CASSVATGTMNTEAFF; cdr3_nt: TGTGCCAGCAGCGTAGCTACAGGGACGATGAACACTGAAGCTTTCTTT
d_call: TRBD2; v_call: TRBV5-1; j_call: TRBJ2-1; clone_size: NA; cdr3_aa: CASRVTLAGANEQFF; cdr3_nt: TGCGCCAGCAGGGTGACCCTAGCGGGAGCCAATGAGCAGTTCTTC
d_call: NA; v_call: TRBV9; j_call: TRBJ2-2; clone_size: NA; cdr3_aa: CASSVGLNTGELFF; cdr3_nt: TGTGCCAGCAGCGTTGGGCTTAACACCGGGGAGCTGTTTTTT
d_call: NA; v_call: TRBV30; j_call: TRBJ2-3; clone_size: NA; cdr3_aa: CAWITGQFADTQYF; cdr3_nt: TGTGCCTGGATAACAGGGCAATTTGCAGATACGCAGTATTTT
d_call: NA; v_call: TRBV6-1; j_call: TRBJ1-5; clone_size: few; cdr3_aa: CASSEHFNQPQHF; cdr3_nt: TGTGCCAGCAGTGAACATTTCAATCAGCCCCAGCATTTT
d_call: TRBD1; v_call: TRBV29-1; j_call: TRBJ2-7; clone_size: NA; cdr3_aa: CSARGLSQGSYEQYF; cdr3_nt: TGCAGCGCCAGGGGGCTTAGCCAAGGGTCCTACGAGCAGTACTTC
d_call: TRBD1; v_call: TRBV9; j_call: TRBJ1-5; clone_size: NA; cdr3_aa: CASSATGGWQPQHF; cdr3_nt: TGTGCCAGCAGCGCGACAGGGGGTTGGCAGCCCCAGCATTTT
d_call: NA; v_call: TRBV10-3; j_call: TRBJ2-4; clone_size: NA; cdr3_aa: CAISDLLEPGGNIQYF; cdr3_nt: TGTGCCATCAGTGACCTTCTCGAACCCGGTGGAAACATTCAGTACTTC
d_call: NA; v_call: TRBV7-2; j_call: TRBJ2-3; clone_size: NA; cdr3_aa: CASSRGHYDTDTQYF; cdr3_nt: TGTGCCAGCAGCCGGGGACACTACGACACAGATACGCAGTATTTT
d_call: TRBD1; v_call: TRBV6-5; j_call: TRBJ1-5; clone_size: NA; cdr3_aa: CASSPQQGAGQPQHF; cdr3_nt: TGTGCCAGCAGTCCTCAACAGGGGGCAGGACAGCCCCAGCATTTT